A single sample is the source of the 22 T cell receptor beta chains below, sequenced in a study of cytomegalovirus exposure and HLA in healthy donors (dated 2017 in TCRdb). To prepare the library, the immunoSEQ multiplex PCR assay was applied. The immuneACCESS repertoire file appears here via TCRdb, limited to in-frame rearrangements. These files lack a portion of the clones; in checked studies, under half of the deficit traces to unresolved V genes, and the cause of the others is not known. The sample records tens of thousands of clones, 80% to 95% of which are singletons. The top ten hold 1.1% of the sample. Sequencing was performed on PBMCs. The receptors come from a woman aged 25 to 45 in good health and CMV-seropositive.

The chain uses TRBV7-9 and TRBJ1-2; TRBD1 is a possible D gene (5 bases). CDR1 and CDR2 (germline): SEHNR, FQNEAQ (reference sequence). This CDR3 region has 16 residues. With 2 bases removed from V and 4 bases from J, the gap between germline ends came to 17 bases. The CDR3 is CASSLSGREGVYGYTF. CDR3 sequence (DNA): TGTGCCAGCAGCTTAAGTGGCAGGGAAGGGGTCTATGGCTACACCTTC.

The gene calls are TRBV14 and TRBJ2-7, with 9 bases identical to TRBD1. Per germline, CDR1 SGHDN and CDR2 FVKESK. V was pared by 3 bases and J by 6 bases, with 3 bases of the junction left unmatched. The CDR3 contains 13 residues. In DNA form, the CDR3 reads TGTGCCAGCAGCCACTTGACAGGGGGCGAGCAGTACTTC. This codes for CASSHLTGGEQYF.

The rearrangement uses TRBV7-2 and TRBJ2-7; D perhaps matches TRBD2 (5 bases). CDR1 and CDR2 (germline): SGHTA, FQGNSA. The CDR3 loop spans 15 amino acids. The V end was cut by 6 bases, the J end by 0 bases, with 15 bases between. CDR3 in DNA: TGTGCCAGCAGTCCGAAGACTGGGAGCTCCTACGAGCAGTACTTC. It yields the protein CASSPKTGSSYEQYF.

The CDR3 DNA reads as TGTGCCAGCAGAGATCGGGGGACGCCGAACACTGAAGCTTTCTTT. This sequence encodes CASRDRGTPNTEAFF. The chain carries TRBV6-5 and TRBJ1-1, with TRBD1 as a possible D gene (5 bases). The length of the CDR3 is 15 residues. The germline CDR1 and CDR2 sequences are MNHEY and SVGAGI. Trimming pared 6 bases from V and 1 base from J, leaving 15 bases between.

The chain combines TRBV21-1 with TRBJ1-3; whether TRBD1, the table's D call, matches the DNA was not checked. TRBV21-1 is described as a pseudogene. CDR3 length equals 15 residues. CDR3 loop: CASSKGGLGGNTIYF. In nucleotides, the CDR3 is TGTGCCAGCAGCAAAGGGGGGCTTGGAGGAAACACCATATATTTT.

The rearrangement links TRBV4-3 to TRBJ2-7; 8 bases fit TRBD2. The germline V gene encodes CDR1 LGHNA and CDR2 YSLEER. The CDR3 runs 15 residues. With V trimmed by 3 bases and J by 2 bases, 6 bases remained unmatched. The CDR3, as DNA: TGCGCCAGCAGCCAGAGGACTAGCCCAGCCTACGAGCAGTACTTC. Translated: CASSQRTSPAYEQYF.

V is TRBV28 and J is TRBJ2-1; 9 bases agree with TRBD2. CDR3 size: 15 residues. Trimming cost V 7 bases and J 2 bases; bases outside gene matches: 6. Germline V gene data show CDR1 as MDHEN and CDR2 as SYDVKM. CDR3 loop: CASKEAGGPYNEQFF. The CDR3 DNA is TGTGCCAGCAAAGAAGCGGGAGGACCCTACAATGAGCAGTTCTTC.

The rearrangement links TRBV28 to TRBJ1-5; D not certain. Trimming stripped 9 bases from V and 7 bases from J, with 22 bases between. The CDR3 covers 15 residues. Germline CDR1 and CDR2: MDHEN and SYDVKM. The CDR3 DNA reads as TGTGCCAGTCTAAGGGCGGAGGGCTCTCGGCAGCCCCAGCATTTT. It is translated as CASLRAEGSRQPQHF.

This chain joins TRBV6-6 and TRBJ2-7; 7 bases line up with TRBD1. V lost 5 bases, J lost 1 base, and 5 bases stayed unmatched. CDR3 length: 14 amino acids. Germline V gene data show CDR1 as MNHNY and CDR2 as SVGAGI (reference sequence). CDR3 loop: CASSARDRSYEQYF. The CDR3, as DNA: TGTGCCAGCAGTGCAAGGGACAGATCCTACGAGCAGTACTTC.

The chain recombines TRBV5-8 with TRBJ2-7; 11 nucleotides line up with TRBD2. CDR1 and CDR2 (germline): SGHTS, YDEGEE. This CDR3 is 14 amino acids long. With 4 bases clipped from V and 3 bases from J, the junction kept 3 bases outside the gene matches. CDR3 in amino acids: CASSVTSGGYEQYF. The CDR3 nucleotides read TGTGCCAGCAGCGTCACTAGCGGGGGCTACGAGCAGTACTTC.

The CDR3 region has the DNA TGTGCCAGCAGCTTGGGGCTAGCGGGAGTCGGGGAGCAGTACTTC. Translating it yields CASSLGLAGVGEQYF. The rearrangement uses TRBV5-4 and TRBJ2-7; TRBD2 matches at 10 bases. The CDR3 totals 15 residues. CDR1 and CDR2 from the germline V gene are SGHNT and YYREEE (reference sequence). V shed 0 bases, J shed 7 bases, and the junction held 7 bases outside the gene matches.

This clone was detected only once. The genes are TRBV9 and TRBJ2-2, with D possibly being TRBD2 (6 bases). Germline CDR1 SGDLS, CDR2 YYNGEE. CDR3 length equals 18 residues. V lost 1 base, J lost 5 bases, and 21 bases lay in between. In DNA form, the CDR3 reads TGTGCCAGCAGCGTATGGAGAGGAGGGCTAGATGGGACCGGGGAGCTGTTTTTT. Translation gives CASSVWRGGLDGTGELFF.

This CDR3 reads CASSLVRNTEAFF. DNA for the CDR3: TGTGCCAGCAGCTTAGTCAGGAACACTGAAGCTTTCTTT. This chain joins TRBV7-2 and TRBJ1-1; D unresolved. V dropped 1 base and J dropped 1 base, with 4 bases sitting between them. The CDR3 loop spans 13 amino acids. CDR1 SGHTA and CDR2 FQGNSA come from the germline V gene.

This clone was seen just once. The chain is built from TRBV13 and TRBJ2-1, with 9 bases identical to TRBD2. The CDR3 loop spans 14 amino acids. V shed 8 bases and J 1 base; nucleotides not matched to a gene: 3. From germline, CDR1 is PRHDT and CDR2 FYEKMQ (reference sequence). DNA for the CDR3: TGTGCCAGCCGGCGGGAGGGATCCTACAATGAGCAGTTCTTC. Translation gives CASRREGSYNEQFF.

The gene calls are TRBV7-9 and TRBJ2-1; D may be TRBD2 (6 bases). Trimming removed 4 bases at V and 1 base at J, with 14 bases between. In germline, CDR1 is SEHNR, CDR2 FQNEAQ (reference sequence). The CDR3 spans 16 residues. The CDR3 DNA reads TGTGCCAGCAGCTCATTTCGGGGGTCTTCCTACAATGAGCAGTTCTTC. Translation gives CASSSFRGSSYNEQFF.

V is TRBV28 and J is TRBJ1-1; D is possibly TRBD1 (5 bases). CDR1 is MDHEN and CDR2 is SYDVKM in the germline V gene. The CDR3 loop spans 18 amino acids. Trimming left V 7 bases short and J 0 bases short, with 24 bases between. Written as DNA, the CDR3 is TGTGCCAGCACCCCGGATTTGCGGGGCGCGGTTTTGAACACTGAAGCTTTCTTT. Protein product: CASTPDLRGAVLNTEAFF.

The chain recombines TRBV6-4 with TRBJ2-7; 10 bases are a match to TRBD2. Trimming took 6 bases from V and 7 from J; bases not matched to a gene: 6. There are 13 residues in the CDR3. Germline CDR1 reads MRHNA; CDR2 reads SNTAGT. The CDR3 coding sequence is TGTGCCAGCAGGCTAGCGGGAGCGAGGGAGCAGTACTTC. It yields the protein CASRLAGAREQYF.

This clone was observed once. The J gene is TRBJ2-2, the V gene TRBV18, with a weak D call TRBD2 (6 bases). The V gene's germline CDR1 is KGHSH and CDR2 LQKENI. There are 15 residues in the CDR3. Trimming shortened V by 0 bases and J by 4 bases, and 9 bases separated the two germline ends. The CDR3 DNA sequence: TGTGCCAGCTCACCACCGCCCGGGGGCACCGGGGAGCTGTTTTTT. Its protein product is CASSPPPGGTGELFF.

The chain is built from TRBV10-2 and TRBJ2-7, with 8 bases lining up with TRBD2. Germline V gives CDR1 WSHSY, CDR2 SAAADI. V gave up 7 bases and J gave up 6 bases; unmatched junction bases: 5. CDR3 size: 12 residues. CDR3 nucleotides: TGCGCCAGCATGATTGCGGGAGGCGAGCAGTACTTC. Its protein is CASMIAGGEQYF.

This clone was counted a single time. The gene calls are TRBV27 and TRBJ2-1, with 8 bases that match TRBD1. Germline values: CDR1 MNHEY, CDR2 SMNVEV (reference sequence). With 6 bases clipped from V and 4 bases from J, the junction kept 2 bases outside the gene matches. This CDR3 is 13 amino acids long. This chain's CDR3 is CASRQGGYNEQFF. The CDR3 nucleotides are TGTGCCAGCAGACAGGGGGGATACAATGAGCAGTTCTTC.

The rearrangement uses TRBV6-6 and TRBJ1-4; 10 bases align to TRBD1. Germline assignment: CDR1 MNHNY and CDR2 SVGAGI (reference sequence). V was pared by 7 bases and J by 4 bases, with 9 bases of the junction left unmatched. The CDR3 sequence is 16 residues long. CDR3 protein: CASIRRQGAGNEKLFF. DNA for the CDR3: TGTGCCAGCATCAGAAGACAGGGGGCGGGTAATGAAAAACTGTTTTTT.

The J gene is TRBJ2-1, the V gene TRBV28; 9 positions agree with TRBD2. This CDR3 region has 17 residues. V lost 4 bases to trimming and J lost 3 bases; unmatched junction nucleotides: 10. Germline CDR1 reads MDHEN; CDR2 reads SYDVKM. CDR3: CASSSVTGTSLYNEQFF. CDR3 bases: TGTGCCAGCAGTTCAGTCACCGGGACTAGCCTCTACAATGAGCAGTTCTTC.